This T cell receptor (beta chain) appears in the sequencing data of a study of beta chain features in type 1 diabetes. Study-wide results and caveats: Among patients with Type 1 diabetes, TCRB CDR3s were moderately but significantly shorter in every one of the four CD4+ subsets. VDJ junctions from patients with type 1 diabetes contained fewer insertions and more deletions.

CDR1 and CDR2 (germline): MGHRA, YSYEKL. The CDR3 length is 17 residues. V shed 1 base, J shed 3 bases, and the junction held 9 bases outside the gene matches. This clone was seen only a few times. What it recognizes is unknown. Every bit of the isolated RNA underwent reverse transcription, so sequencing read expressed TCRB transcripts. Using immunoSEQ multiplex PCR, the repertoire was profiled, and TCRdb retains in-frame clones only, with some absent. The top ten hold approximately 0.086% of the sample, which has a few hundred thousand clones, roughly 17% seen once. This TCR derives from a young man with type 1 diabetes. Sequencing was carried out using naive CD4+ T cells from blood. The rearrangement joins TRBV4-1 to TRBJ2-1; TRBD1 matches 7 bases. DNA for the CDR3: TGCGCCAGCAGCCAAGCGTTAGACAGGGTCGGCTACAATGAGCAGTTCTTC. It translates to CASSQALDRVGYNEQFF.